This T cell receptor (beta chain) was captured in a study of blood T cells in healthy people across ages (dated by TCRdb to between 2014 and 2017). Broadly, across the study: In model experiments, template switching captured roughly one uniquely barcoded TCR beta cDNA molecule for every two T cells. Age-related changes in TCR beta repertoire diversity were measured in the study by deep sequencing normalized with unique cDNA molecular identifiers. Four age groups were formed from the donors: young (average roughly 15 years), middle-aged (approximately 41), aged (over 55) and long-lived (less than 85). To avoid experimental bias, donors of different ages were spread randomly across the sequencing lanes. Using the same blood draw, the study looked at two additional independent replicas of 1 million unique cDNA reads for two donors, one aged 18 to 30 and the other aged 80 or older. On the study overall, not on this receptor specifically: Estimates of total diversity from one million sequenced T cells were regarded as lower bounds and underestimates. There was a strong correlation between observed TCR beta diversity and the percentage of naive T cells measured by flow cytometry. Bulk unsorted PBMC profiling prevented conclusive comparison of naive and antigen-experienced compartments. The long-lived group showed more naive CD4+ T cells, fewer expanded clones and increased TCR diversity than the aged group, suggesting age selection. Because donor CMV infection status was unknown, age-related changes in expanded clonotypes were potentially confounded. As age increased, observed TCR beta diversity per million T cells dropped in a roughly linear way, and a significant reduction was already evident by age about 40.

Systemically healthy Caucasian individuals from Russia, around 38 in total and aged roughly 6 to 100 years, were included as donors. Ten milliliters of peripheral blood were drawn from each donor into EDTA-treated Vacutainer tubes. Ficoll-Paque density-gradient centrifugation was used to isolate PBMCs, with at least 6.5 million per sample. Trizol reagent was used to extract total RNA from the PBMCs, yielding at least 5 micrograms per sample. For every donor, an aliquot of PBMCs went through flow cytometry to measure the percentages of naive CD45RAhigh/CD27high T cells. The library relied on 5' RACE. The sequencing machine was an Illumina HiSeq 2500. A second PCR of roughly 7 to 11 cycles was performed with a sample-barcoded 5' primer and a J-beta primer mix. A template-switch 5' adaptor carrying 12 random nucleotides introduced a unique molecular identifier onto each TCR beta cDNA molecule. Each sample yielded at least 3 million CDR3-containing paired-end reads. All of the RNA was converted into first-strand cDNA using the Mint cDNA synthesis kit, with a TRBC-specific oligonucleotide serving as the primer. Following uracil-DNA glycosylase treatment, a first 18-cycle PCR with universal primers M1SS and BC2_uni_R was performed on all cDNA. On the study's bioinformatics: For normalization, 1 million high-quality reads, each with a distinct molecular identifier, were randomly selected from each sample. Reads with shared molecular identifiers were discarded instead of being binned into consensus sequences. MiTCR, run with a Q25 quality threshold and the strictest error-elimination algorithm, handled CDR3 identification, clonotype clustering and error correction. A nonparametric unseen species model using Euler transformation provided a lower-bound estimate of total TCR beta diversity. TCRdb took the public reads, trimmed them with fastp at Q25, ran MiXCR for clone calling and kept in-frame beta chains. A single entry per CDR3 protein holds the most common genes and DNA from its merged rows. The V and J calls come from TCRdb's annotation, not from the publication. Recorded for this sample are some 710,000 distinct CDR3 sequences; about 42% of them occurred a single time. Clones ranked in the top ten supply 15% to 20% of the sample.

As for this clonotype: It has no known antigen specificity. Base qualities are not recorded, but no much larger clone differs from it by a single base.

Source material: blood. This TCR was recovered from an elderly man in good health.

The CDR3 amino acid sequence is: CASSVLTRGETQFF. At the DNA level, the sequence is TGTGCCAGCAGTGTTCTTACAAGAGGGGAGACCCAGTTCTTC. The sequence is built from TRBV6-1 and TRBJ2-1; the D segment is perhaps TRBD1 or TRBD2, each sharing 5 matched bases. V and J are truncated by 4 bases and 13 bases respectively, leaving an intervening sequence of 20 bases. The cysteine opens and the phenylalanine closes a CDR3 of 14 amino acids. Only the CDR3 portion is preserved as DNA: 42 bases, with reading frame beginning at the first base. CDR1 and CDR2, per the germline V gene, are MNHNS and SASEGT.